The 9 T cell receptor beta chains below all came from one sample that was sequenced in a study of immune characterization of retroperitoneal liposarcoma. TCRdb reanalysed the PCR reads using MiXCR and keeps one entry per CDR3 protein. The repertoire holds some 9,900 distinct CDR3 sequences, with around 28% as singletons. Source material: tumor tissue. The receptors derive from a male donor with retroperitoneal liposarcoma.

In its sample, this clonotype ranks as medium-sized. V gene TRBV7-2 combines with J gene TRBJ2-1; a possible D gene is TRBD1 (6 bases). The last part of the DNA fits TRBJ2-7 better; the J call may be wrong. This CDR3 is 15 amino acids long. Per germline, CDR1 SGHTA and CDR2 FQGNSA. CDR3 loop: CASSAGDTAYNEQYF. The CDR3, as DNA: TGTGCCAGCAGCGCCGGGGACACGGCCTACAATGAGCAGTACTTC.

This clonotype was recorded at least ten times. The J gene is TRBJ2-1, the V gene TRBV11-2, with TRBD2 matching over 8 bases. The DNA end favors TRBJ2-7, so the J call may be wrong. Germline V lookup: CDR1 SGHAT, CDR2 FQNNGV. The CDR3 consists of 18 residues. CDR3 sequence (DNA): TGTGCCAGCAGCTTTCCAGGTTTCGGGAGGGAAGGTCAGAATGAGCAGTACTTC. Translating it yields CASSFPGFGREGQNEQYF.

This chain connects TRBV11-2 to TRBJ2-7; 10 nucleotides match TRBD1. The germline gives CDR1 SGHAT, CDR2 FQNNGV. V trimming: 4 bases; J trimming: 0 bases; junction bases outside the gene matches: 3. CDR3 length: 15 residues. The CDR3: CASSSDRGNSYEQYF. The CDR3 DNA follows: TGTGCCAGCAGCTCGGACAGGGGGAACTCCTACGAGCAGTACTTC.

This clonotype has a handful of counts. CDR3 in DNA: TGTGCCAGCAGTTCCACAGGGTTGGGACAGAACACTGAAGCTTTCTTT. It translates to CASSSTGLGQNTEAFF. The chain employs TRBV6-1 and TRBJ1-1; D perhaps matches TRBD1 (6 bases). CDR1 is MNHNS, CDR2 SASEGT, per germline. The CDR3 has 16 residues. The V gene lost 5 bases and the J gene lost 1 base, with 17 bases spanning the gap.

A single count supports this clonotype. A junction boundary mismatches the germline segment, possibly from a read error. CDR3 sequence (DNA): TGTGCCAGCAGTTTATCTGCTTTAGCGGGGGCCGAAGAGACCCTGTACTTC. Its protein product is CASSLSALAGAEETLYF. This chain uses TRBV12-3 or TRBV12-4 with TRBJ2-5, with 9 bases aligning to TRBD2. This CDR3 has 17 amino acids.

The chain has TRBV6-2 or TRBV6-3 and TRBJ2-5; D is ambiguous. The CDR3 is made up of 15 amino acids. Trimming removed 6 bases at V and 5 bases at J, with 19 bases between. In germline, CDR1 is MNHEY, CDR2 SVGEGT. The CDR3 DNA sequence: TGTGCCAGCAGATATCCCGGTGTAGCCCGGGAGACCCAGTACTTC. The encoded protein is CASRYPGVARETQYF.

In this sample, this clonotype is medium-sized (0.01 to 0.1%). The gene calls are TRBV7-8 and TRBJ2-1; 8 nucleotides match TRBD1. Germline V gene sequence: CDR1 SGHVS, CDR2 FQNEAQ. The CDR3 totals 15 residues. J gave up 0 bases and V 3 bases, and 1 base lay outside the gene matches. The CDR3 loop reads CASSLTGASYNEQFF. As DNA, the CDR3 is TGTGCCAGCAGCTTGACAGGGGCCTCCTACAATGAGCAGTTCTTC.

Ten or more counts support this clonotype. In DNA, the CDR3 is TGTGCCAGCAGTGAAGTGGTGGGCGGCTTTGAGCAGTTCTTC. Protein product: CASSEVVGGFEQFF. V gene TRBV6-1 combines with J gene TRBJ2-1, with unresolved D. The CDR3 extends over 14 amino acids. Germline CDR1 is MNHNS and CDR2 is SASEGT. Trimming stripped 1 base from V and 9 bases from J, with 13 bases between.

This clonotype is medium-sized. CDR3 loop: CATADRGHEQFF. The CDR3, as DNA: TGTGCCACCGCGGACAGGGGGCATGAGCAGTTCTTC. This chain links TRBV6-1 with TRBJ2-1, with 11 bases fitting TRBD1. Germline V CDR1 and CDR2: MNHNS, SASEGT. The CDR3 is 12 amino acids. Germline trimming cut 10 bases from V and 8 bases from J; bases unmatched to any gene: 4.